Presented here are 30 T cell receptor beta chains from one specimen sequenced in a study of T-cell memory formation after mild COVID-19. TCRdb re-called the 5' RACE reads through MiXCR, storing one row per CDR3 protein. The sample carries under 350,000 distinct CDR3 sequences, about a sixth recorded once. Material: PBMCs or a T cell subset sorted from them (not recorded which). All receptors come from a man in his late teens or twenties who had mild COVID-19 (a few samples of this study predate the infection). Cell type and time point are not known.

This clonotype has more than one count but fewer than ten. The chain joins TRBV6-5 to TRBJ2-7; the D is unclear. V lost 4 bases to trimming and J lost 6 bases, with 13 bases between them. Germline assignment: CDR1 MNHEY and CDR2 SVGAGI. The CDR3 loop spans 13 amino acids. The CDR3 reads CASSFNSRAEQYV. CDR3 nucleotide sequence: TGTGCCAGCAGTTTCAACTCTAGGGCCGAGCAGTACGTC.

This sequence joins TRBV3-1 and TRBJ2-3; 7 bases line up with TRBD2. This CDR3 contains 13 residues. The germline V gene encodes CDR1 LGHDT and CDR2 YNNKEL (reference sequence). With V trimmed by 11 bases and J by 4 bases, 9 bases remained unmatched. The CDR3 bases are TGTGCCGTACGGGACGGGGGGTCAGATACGCAGTATTTT. It specifies CAVRDGGSDTQYF.

This clonotype was recorded at least ten times. The chain joins TRBV5-1 to TRBJ2-1; 7 bases line up with TRBD1. CDR3 size: 15 residues. With 0 bases clipped from V and 2 bases from J, the junction kept 2 bases outside the gene matches. Per germline, CDR1 SGHRS and CDR2 YFSETQ. CDR3 residues: CASSLGDRAYNEQFF. CDR3 bases: TGCGCCAGCAGCTTGGGGGACAGAGCCTACAATGAGCAGTTCTTC.

This chain joins TRBV25-1 and TRBJ2-5, with no clear D. Germline assignment: CDR1 MGHDK and CDR2 SYGVNS. V shed 4 bases and J shed 5 bases, with 17 bases lying between them. The CDR3 consists of 15 residues. This chain's CDR3 is CASSVLGGSWETQYF. The CDR3, as DNA: TGTGCCAGCAGTGTGTTAGGTGGCTCTTGGGAGACCCAGTACTTC.

This clonotype was counted a few times. V and J are TRBV27 and TRBJ2-1; 11 bases line up with TRBD2. The germline V gene encodes CDR1 MNHEY and CDR2 SMNVEV (reference sequence). Losses at the gene ends were 4 bases for V and 5 bases for J; bases not matched to a gene: 7. The CDR3 runs 16 residues. The chain's CDR3 is CASSSATSGADNEQFF. The CDR3 nucleotides are TGTGCCAGCAGTTCCGCGACTAGCGGGGCGGACAATGAGCAGTTCTTC.

The chain joins TRBV7-3 to TRBJ1-1; 7 nucleotides align to TRBD1. The junction had 6 bases not matched to a gene; V was cut back by 0 bases and J by 5 bases. Germline V gene data show CDR1 as SGHTA and CDR2 as FQGTGA. This CDR3 has 15 amino acids. CDR3 bases: TGTGCCAGCAGCTTAACCGGGACAGTGGGGACTGAAGCTTTCTTT. Its translation: CASSLTGTVGTEAFF.

This clonotype was counted at least ten times. The CDR3 DNA sequence: TGTGCCATCAGTGAGTCTGGAGGGGAGGAAAAACTGTTTTTT. Translating gives CAISESGGEEKLFF. The chain recombines TRBV10-3 with TRBJ1-4; TRBD1 is a possible D gene (5 bases). The germline CDR1 and CDR2 sequences are ENHRY and SYGVKD. This CDR3 has 14 amino acids. Trimming removed 0 bases from V and 8 bases from J, with 10 bases in between.

This clonotype was recorded a few times. The chain combines TRBV7-2 with TRBJ2-3; D is unclear. This CDR3 is built from 12 residues. Between the trimmed V and J ends, which lost 5 bases and 3 bases, there was a span of 6 bases. Germline V gives CDR1 SGHTA, CDR2 FQGNSA. The CDR3 protein is CASSIKTDTQYF. Here the CDR3 DNA reads TGTGCCAGCAGCATCAAGACAGATACGCAGTATTTT.

This clonotype has more than one count but fewer than ten. This chain joins TRBV20-1 and TRBJ2-5; D may match TRBD1 or TRBD2 (5 bases each). V dropped 1 base and J dropped 2 bases, with 11 bases sitting between them. This CDR3 has 14 residues. From germline, CDR1 is DFQATT and CDR2 SNEGSKA (reference sequence). The CDR3 is CSARVGRVQETQYF. The CDR3 nucleotides are TGCAGTGCTAGAGTGGGGCGGGTACAAGAGACCCAGTACTTC.

The chain combines TRBV7-8 with TRBJ1-5; D remains ambiguous. V gave up 2 bases and J gave up 0 bases, with 8 bases separating them. The germline CDR1 and CDR2 sequences are SGHVS and FQNEAQ. The CDR3 sequence is 15 residues long. The chain's CDR3 is CASSLQSYSNQPQHF. The CDR3 DNA reads as TGTGCCAGCAGCTTACAGAGTTATAGCAATCAGCCCCAGCATTTT.

V and J are TRBV19 and TRBJ1-2; 8 bases are shared with TRBD1. The CDR3 is 13 amino acids. V shed 5 bases and J 6 bases; nucleotides not matched to a gene: 5. CDR1 and CDR2 from the germline V gene are LNHDA and SQIVND (reference sequence). CDR3: CASSLTGADGYTF. For the CDR3, the DNA is TGTGCCAGTAGTCTGACAGGGGCGGATGGCTACACCTTC.

This rearrangement joins TRBV6-5 to TRBJ2-5; 8 nucleotides agree with TRBD2. CDR1 is MNHEY and CDR2 is SVGAGI in the germline V gene. The CDR3 spans 15 residues. The V segment lost 5 bases and the J segment 8 bases; nucleotides outside the gene matches: 13. The CDR3 region is CASSVGGTRGSTQYF. Here the CDR3 DNA reads TGTGCCAGCAGTGTAGGGGGGACTAGGGGATCTACCCAGTACTTC.

The genes are TRBV14 and TRBJ1-1; 7 nucleotides align to TRBD1. The germline CDR1 and CDR2 sequences are SGHDN and FVKESK. V was pared by 0 bases and J by 8 bases, with 3 bases of the junction left unmatched. This CDR3 region has 13 residues. The CDR3 is CASSQERQGEAFF. CDR3 in DNA: TGTGCCAGCAGCCAAGAAAGACAGGGAGAAGCTTTCTTT.

This clonotype was counted between two and nine times. The genes are TRBV6-1 and TRBJ2-3, with a weak D call TRBD2 (7 bases). The V gene lost 2 bases and the J gene lost 4 bases, with 10 bases spanning the gap. In germline, CDR1 is MNHNS, CDR2 SASEGT. This CDR3 contains 14 residues. CDR3 amino acids: CASSEWGGADTQYF. The CDR3 DNA follows: TGTGCCAGCAGTGAATGGGGGGGCGCAGATACGCAGTATTTT.

The table lists this clonotype with a few counts. The rearrangement joins TRBV7-8 to TRBJ2-5, with TRBD2 matching over 10 bases. Germline V gene lookup returns CDR1 SGHVS and CDR2 FQNEAQ. Trimming cost V 5 bases and J 5 bases; bases outside gene matches: 8. The CDR3 is 15 residues long. The CDR3 here is CASSRPTSGWETQYF. The CDR3, as DNA: TGTGCCAGCAGCCGTCCGACTAGCGGGTGGGAGACCCAGTACTTC.

This clonotype has just a few counts. The gene calls are TRBV9 and TRBJ1-2, with a weak D call TRBD1 (6 bases). There are 14 residues in the CDR3. Trimming removed 2 bases from V and 4 bases from J, with 12 bases in between. Germline values: CDR1 SGDLS, CDR2 YYNGEE. The CDR3 DNA is TGTGCCAGCAGCGTCTCTGGGGGCCCCTATGGCTACACCTTC. It encodes CASSVSGGPYGYTF.

This clonotype was counted a few times. This chain links TRBV5-6 with TRBJ2-2, with 8 bases aligning to TRBD1. Germline CDR1 is SGHDT and CDR2 is YYEEEE. Unmatched junction bases numbered 10, after V lost 4 bases and J lost 8 bases. The CDR3 length is 15 residues. The CDR3 protein is CASSPGRRQGGELFF. The CDR3 DNA reads TGTGCCAGCAGCCCGGGACGCCGACAGGGGGGGGAGCTGTTTTTT.

This clonotype was seen only a few times. The chain employs TRBV5-5 and TRBJ2-1; a possible D gene is TRBD2 (6 bases). CDR3 length: 13 residues. From germline, CDR1 is SGHKS and CDR2 YYEKEE (reference sequence). V lost 4 bases to trimming and J lost 6 bases, with 11 bases between them. The CDR3 nucleotides are TGTGCCAGCAGCACCGGGACTTTCAATGAGCAGTTCTTC. Amino acids: CASSTGTFNEQFF.

This clonotype has a single count. The gene calls are TRBV6-4 and TRBJ1-2, with D uncertain. CDR1 and CDR2 (germline): MRHNA, SNTAGT. Trimming shortened V by 6 bases and J by 8 bases, and 10 bases separated the two germline ends. The CDR3 totals 11 residues. The CDR3 loop reads CASRDGHGYTF. CDR3 bases: TGTGCCAGCAGAGACGGCCACGGCTACACCTTC.

The V and J genes are TRBV6-2 or TRBV6-3 and TRBJ1-1; 7 positions agree with TRBD1. Germline V gene sequence: CDR1 MNHEY, CDR2 SVGEGT. The CDR3 is made up of 14 amino acids. The J segment lost 1 base and the V segment lost 5 bases, leaving 4 bases of the junction unmatched. The CDR3 loop reads CASSRGTENTEAFF. The CDR3 bases are TGTGCCAGCAGTAGAGGGACAGAGAACACTGAAGCTTTCTTT.

This clonotype has a handful of counts. The chain carries TRBV29-1 and TRBJ2-7; D possibly corresponds to TRBD2 (6 bases). This CDR3 contains 13 residues. Germline CDR1 and CDR2: SQVTM and ANQGSEA. Trimming removed 3 bases from V and 3 bases from J, with 12 bases in between. The CDR3 nucleotides read TGCAGCGTTGAGGAGGGGATGGGCTACGAGCAGTACTTC. Amino acids: CSVEEGMGYEQYF.

This chain uses TRBV5-1 with TRBJ2-1; D unclear. V lost 0 bases, J lost 6 bases, and 13 bases lay in between. Germline loops: CDR1 SGHRS, CDR2 YFSETQ. CDR3 length: 15 amino acids. The CDR3 reads CASSLGAEVSNEQFF. In nucleotides, the CDR3 is TGCGCCAGCAGCTTGGGGGCAGAGGTTTCCAATGAGCAGTTCTTC.

This clonotype was recorded many times. The rearrangement links TRBV7-2 to TRBJ2-7; 7 bases are shared with TRBD2. CDR3 size: 15 residues. Germline CDR1 reads SGHTA; CDR2 reads FQGNSA. J was trimmed by 2 bases and V by 2 bases; bases with no gene match: 6. CDR3 in DNA: TGTGCCAGCAGCTTACAGCGGGGTTCCCCCTACGAGCAGTACTTC. Encoded protein: CASSLQRGSPYEQYF. Supplemented by reference TRBV7-2 and TRBJ2-7, the full variable domain reads GAGVSQSPSNKVTEKGKDVELRCDPISGHTALYWYRQSLGQGLEFLIYFQGNSAPDKSGLPSDRFSAERTGGSVSTLTIQRTQQEDSAVYLCASSLQRGSPYEQYFGPGTRLTVT.

The chain uses TRBV28 and TRBJ2-7; TRBD1 agrees at 7 bases. Germline V gene sequence: CDR1 MDHEN, CDR2 SYDVKM. The ends lost 10 bases at V and 6 bases at J; junction bases unmatched: 15. The CDR3 spans 14 residues. The CDR3 here is CATAKLDRSGEQYV. The CDR3 bases are TGTGCCACCGCGAAATTGGACAGGTCGGGCGAGCAGTACGTC.

This clonotype showed up just a few times. The chain has TRBV5-1 and TRBJ2-1, with 7 bases matching TRBD2. This CDR3 region has 14 residues. Unmatched junction bases numbered 10, after V lost 4 bases and J lost 9 bases. CDR1 is SGHRS and CDR2 is YFSETQ in the germline V gene. The CDR3 region is CASSHGLEGGEQFF. The CDR3 DNA reads TGCGCCAGCAGCCACGGACTAGAGGGTGGTGAGCAGTTCTTC.

The sample holds a few counts of this clonotype. This CDR3 reads CASSPGHSNTEAFF. In DNA, the CDR3 is TGTGCCAGCTCACCGGGACATTCGAACACTGAAGCTTTCTTT. The chain is built from TRBV18 and TRBJ1-1; D is possibly TRBD1 (6 bases). V lost 3 bases, J lost 1 base, and 9 bases lay in between. The CDR3 is made up of 14 amino acids. Germline lookup yields CDR1 KGHSH and CDR2 LQKENI.

The chain recombines TRBV6-5 with TRBJ2-6; unclear D gene. The CDR3 is 14 amino acids. Germline V gene sequence: CDR1 MNHEY, CDR2 SVGAGI. V shed 7 bases and J shed 6 bases, with 13 bases lying between them. The CDR3 sequence is CASKGRVSANVLTF. Written as DNA, the CDR3 is TGTGCCAGCAAGGGAAGGGTTTCGGCCAACGTCCTGACTTTC.

The V call is TRBV20-1, the J call TRBJ1-1; 7 bases are shared with TRBD1. J was trimmed by 1 base and V by 0 bases; bases with no gene match: 5. Looked up from germline, CDR1 is DFQATT and CDR2 is SNEGSKA (reference sequence). The CDR3 covers 15 residues. The CDR3, as DNA: TGCAGTGCTAGAGATCGACAGGGATGGAACACTGAAGCTTTCTTT. Its protein product is CSARDRQGWNTEAFF.

V gene TRBV11-2 combines with J gene TRBJ1-5; D gene ambiguous. CDR1 and CDR2 from the germline V gene are SGHAT and FQNNGV. V lost 5 bases to trimming and J lost 6 bases, with 8 bases between them. The CDR3 has 12 amino acids. The CDR3 region has the DNA TGTGCCAGCAGCGGCGTAGGTCAGCCCCAGCATTTT. Its protein is CASSGVGQPQHF.

The chain links TRBV4-1 to TRBJ2-3; D gene unclear. The CDR3 loop spans 14 amino acids. V shed 3 bases and J shed 2 bases, with 9 bases lying between them. CDR1 and CDR2 from the germline V gene are MGHRA and YSYEKL. The CDR3 region is CASSQTLPTDTQYF. DNA of the CDR3: TGCGCCAGCAGCCAGACACTGCCCACAGATACGCAGTATTTT.